One sample yielded the 14 T cell receptor beta chains listed below, sequenced in a study of T-cell memory formation after mild COVID-19. MiXCR, applied by TCRdb to the 5' RACE reads, yields one record per CDR3 protein. The table records fewer than 300,000 distinct CDR3 sequences, over 15% of them present only once. Source material: PBMCs or a T cell subset sorted from them (not recorded which). Receptors were obtained from a man aged 18 to 30 who had mild COVID-19 (a few samples of this study predate the infection). Cell type and time point are not known.

The chain is built from TRBV7-9 and TRBJ2-5; the D is unclear. V was shortened by 5 bases and J by 0 bases, with 19 bases between the two germline ends. The CDR3 extends over 17 amino acids. Germline CDR1 and CDR2: SEHNR and FQNEAQ (reference sequence). CDR3 protein: CASSIERPPRYQETQYF. The CDR3 nucleotides are TGTGCCAGCAGCATAGAGAGGCCCCCACGGTACCAAGAGACCCAGTACTTC.

This chain links TRBV28 with TRBJ2-1; 10 bases align to TRBD1. V was pared by 4 bases and J by 4 bases, with 4 bases of the junction left unmatched. Germline lookup yields CDR1 MDHEN and CDR2 SYDVKM. CDR3 size: 15 residues. The DNA of the CDR3 is TGTGCCAGCAGTTCCCGGGACAGGGGATACAATGAGCAGTTCTTC. Its protein is CASSSRDRGYNEQFF.

DNA for the CDR3: TGTGCCAGCAGCCACGGGGGCCTCCGGGGTAAAGAGCAGTTCTTC. Translating it yields CASSHGGLRGKEQFF. The genes are TRBV4-2 and TRBJ2-1; D assignment may be TRBD1 or TRBD2 (6 bases each). Between the trimmed V and J ends, which lost 3 bases and 10 bases, there was a span of 19 bases. Germline CDR1 is LGHNA and CDR2 is YNFKEQ. This CDR3 comprises 15 residues.

This clonotype was seen more than once but under ten times. The chain has TRBV6-2 or TRBV6-3 and TRBJ1-1; no clear D gene. V lost 4 bases and J lost 9, with 9 bases in between. This CDR3 is built from 11 residues. Germline CDR1 is MNHEY and CDR2 is SVGEGT. The CDR3 sequence is CASSFPPKAFF. The CDR3 DNA is TGTGCCAGCAGTTTTCCCCCCAAAGCTTTCTTT.

This clonotype was seen a few times. The chain recombines TRBV4-1 with TRBJ2-7; 8 positions match TRBD1. Trimming took 1 base from V and 7 from J; bases not matched to a gene: 9. CDR3 size: 15 residues. Germline values: CDR1 MGHRA, CDR2 YSYEKL. CDR3 nucleotide sequence: TGCGCCAGCAGCCAAGGGACAGGGAATTTAGAAGAGCAGTACGTC. It yields the protein CASSQGTGNLEEQYV.

The J gene is TRBJ2-3, the V gene TRBV21-1. TRBV21-1 represents a pseudogene. The CDR3 contains 15 residues. CDR3 residues: CASSGRGRWTDTQYF. In DNA form, the CDR3 reads TGTGCCAGCAGCGGAAGAGGTAGATGGACAGATACGCAGTATTTT.

This clonotype was observed a few times. The chain links TRBV7-2 to TRBJ2-5; 12 bases line up with TRBD2. The CDR3 runs 15 residues. The germline V gene has CDR1 SGHTA and CDR2 FQGNSA. The V gene end was trimmed by 5 bases and the J gene end by 5 bases; junction bases not matched to a gene: 6. The chain's CDR3 is CASSATSGGSETQYF. The CDR3 bases are TGTGCCAGCAGCGCGACTAGCGGGGGCTCGGAGACCCAGTACTTC.

This sequence joins TRBV6-5 and TRBJ2-6; possibly TRBD1 for D (6 bases). This CDR3 spans 16 amino acids. Per germline, CDR1 MNHEY and CDR2 SVGAGI. V shed 5 bases and J shed 0 bases, with 11 bases lying between them. CDR3 residues: CASSMDRASGANVLTF. The CDR3 DNA is TGTGCCAGCAGTATGGACAGAGCCTCTGGGGCCAACGTCCTGACTTTC.

The chain joins TRBV12-3 or TRBV12-4 to TRBJ2-3; 10 nucleotides line up with TRBD2. The CDR3 loop spans 16 amino acids. V shed 5 bases and J 1 base; nucleotides not matched to a gene: 6. CDR3 amino acids: CASSEQRGGGTDTQYF. CDR3 DNA sequence: TGTGCCAGCAGTGAGCAGCGGGGGGGCGGCACAGATACGCAGTATTTT.

The chain couples TRBV4-2 to TRBJ2-1; 8 nucleotides line up with TRBD2. In germline, CDR1 is LGHNA, CDR2 YNFKEQ. V trimming: 0 bases; J trimming: 3 bases; junction bases outside the gene matches: 4. This CDR3 has 16 amino acids. Written as DNA, the CDR3 is TGTGCCAGCAGCCAAGAGGAGCGGGGGCTCTACAATGAGCAGTTCTTC. Translation: CASSQEERGLYNEQFF.

This clonotype was seen many times. The chain uses TRBV4-1 and TRBJ1-1; no clear D. CDR1 and CDR2 from the germline V gene are MGHRA and YSYEKL. V was shortened by 4 bases and J by 6 bases, with 6 bases between the two germline ends. The CDR3 runs to 11 residues. CDR3 sequence (DNA): TGCGCCAGCAGCCTCGGGGCTGAAGCTTTCTTT. Protein: CASSLGAEAFF.

The rearrangement joins TRBV7-8 to TRBJ2-3; 7 bases are a match to TRBD1. V lost 5 bases to trimming and J lost 7 bases; unmatched junction nucleotides: 6. CDR3 length equals 13 residues. CDR1 is SGHVS, CDR2 FQNEAQ, per germline. CDR3 sequence: CASSPDRVYTQYF. CDR3 coding DNA: TGTGCCAGCAGCCCAGACAGGGTCTATACGCAGTATTTT.

The chain has TRBV6-2 or TRBV6-3 and TRBJ1-6; tentative D call: TRBD1 (6 bases). The V end lost 2 bases, the J end lost 9 bases, and 14 bases lay between the germline ends. The CDR3 length is 15 residues. The germline CDR1 and CDR2 sequences are MNHEY and SVGEGT. The CDR3 sequence: CASSYAQGGRSPLHF. CDR3 nucleotides: TGTGCCAGCAGTTACGCACAGGGCGGACGTTCACCCCTCCACTTT.

V gene TRBV4-1 combines with J gene TRBJ2-7; 8 nucleotides align to TRBD2. Losses at the gene ends were 6 bases for V and 2 bases for J; bases not matched to a gene: 9. The CDR3 loop spans 15 amino acids. Germline V lookup: CDR1 MGHRA, CDR2 YSYEKL. In DNA, the CDR3 is TGCGCCAGCAGTCCCGGGGGGGCCGGGCCCTACGAGCAGTACTTC. Its protein is CASSPGGAGPYEQYF.